This T cell receptor (beta chain) was found in a study of blood T cell repertoires in COVID-19. As for the study in general: Material from acute and convalescent COVID-19 was sourced from the United States, Italy and Spain. Sources were T cells, B-cell-depleted T cells, or PBMCs; the material itself was cDNA or gDNA.

Authors' processing steps: Estimates of nucleated cell counts were drawn from the amplification of reference gene primers. TCRdb's table, derived via immunoSEQ multiplex PCR, lists solely in-frame clones and lacks some. That table furnishes V, J and clone size, whereas the DNA furnished D and trimming. The repertoire holds roughly 220,000 clones, with more than 75% as singletons. The CDR3 extends over 17 amino acids. Trimming took 1 base from V and 4 from J; bases not matched to a gene: 11. The germline gives CDR1 SGHAT, CDR2 FQNNGV. This clone was detected a few times. The genes are TRBV11-2 and TRBJ2-5; 8 bases are shared with TRBD1. This receptor was taken from an elderly man with acute or convalescent COVID-19. Sequencing was carried out using peripheral blood. The CDR3 sequence: CASSLAQGVKGRETQYF. The CDR3 DNA sequence: TGTGCCAGCAGCTTAGCACAGGGGGTGAAGGGCCGAGAGACCCAGTACTTC.